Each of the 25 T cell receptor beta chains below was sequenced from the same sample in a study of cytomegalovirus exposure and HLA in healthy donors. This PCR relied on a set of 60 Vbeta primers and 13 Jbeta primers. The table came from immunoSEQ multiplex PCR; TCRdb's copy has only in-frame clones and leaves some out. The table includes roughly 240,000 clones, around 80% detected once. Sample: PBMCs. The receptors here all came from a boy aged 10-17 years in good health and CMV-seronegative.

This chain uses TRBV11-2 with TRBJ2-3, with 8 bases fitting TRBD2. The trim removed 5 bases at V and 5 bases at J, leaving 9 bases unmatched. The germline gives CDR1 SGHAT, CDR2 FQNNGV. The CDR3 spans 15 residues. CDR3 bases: TGTGCCAGCAGCGCCAAGCGGGAGTCTAGAGATACGCAGTATTTT. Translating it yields CASSAKRESRDTQYF.

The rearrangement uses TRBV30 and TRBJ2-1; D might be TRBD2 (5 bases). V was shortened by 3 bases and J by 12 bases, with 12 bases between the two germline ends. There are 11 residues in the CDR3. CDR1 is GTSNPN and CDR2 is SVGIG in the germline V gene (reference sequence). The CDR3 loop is CAWSYRAGQFF. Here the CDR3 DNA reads TGTGCCTGGAGCTACCGGGCGGGGCAGTTCTTC.

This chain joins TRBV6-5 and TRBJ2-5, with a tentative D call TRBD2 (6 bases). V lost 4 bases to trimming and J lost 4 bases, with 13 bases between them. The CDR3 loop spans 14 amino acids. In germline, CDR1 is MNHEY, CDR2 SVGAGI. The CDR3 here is CASSSSPGRETQYF. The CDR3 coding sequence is TGTGCCAGCAGTTCCAGTCCCGGGAGAGAGACCCAGTACTTC.

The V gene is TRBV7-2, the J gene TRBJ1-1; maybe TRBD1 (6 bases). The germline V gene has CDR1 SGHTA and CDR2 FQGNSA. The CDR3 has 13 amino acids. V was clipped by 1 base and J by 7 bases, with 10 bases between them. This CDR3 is CASSLGGRLEAFF. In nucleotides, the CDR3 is TGTGCCAGCAGCTTAGGGGGGCGGCTTGAAGCTTTCTTT. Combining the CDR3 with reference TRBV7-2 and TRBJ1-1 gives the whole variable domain GAGVSQSPSNKVTEKGKDVELRCDPISGHTALYWYRQSLGQGLEFLIYFQGNSAPDKSGLPSDRFSAERTGGSVSTLTIQRTQQEDSAVYLCASSLGGRLEAFFGQGTRLTVV.

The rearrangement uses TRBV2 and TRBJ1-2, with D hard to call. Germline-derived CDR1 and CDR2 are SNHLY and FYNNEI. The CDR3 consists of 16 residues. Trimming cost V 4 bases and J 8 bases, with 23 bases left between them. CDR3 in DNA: TGTGCCAGCAGTGGCGTAGGAACGGGGTTCCGTGCGGGCTACACCTTC. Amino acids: CASSGVGTGFRAGYTF.

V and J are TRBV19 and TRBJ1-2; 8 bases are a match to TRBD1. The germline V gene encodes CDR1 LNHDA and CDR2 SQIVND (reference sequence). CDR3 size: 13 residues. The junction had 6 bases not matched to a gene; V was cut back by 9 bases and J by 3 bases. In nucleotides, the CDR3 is TGTGCCAGCGCCGCGGACAGGGACTATGGCTACACCTTC. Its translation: CASAADRDYGYTF.

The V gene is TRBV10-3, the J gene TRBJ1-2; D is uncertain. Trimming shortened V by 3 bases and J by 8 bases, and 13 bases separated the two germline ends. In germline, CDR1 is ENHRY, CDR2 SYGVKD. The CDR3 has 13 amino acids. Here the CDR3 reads CAISDKERFGYTF. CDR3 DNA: TGTGCCATCAGTGATAAGGAGAGGTTCGGCTACACCTTC.

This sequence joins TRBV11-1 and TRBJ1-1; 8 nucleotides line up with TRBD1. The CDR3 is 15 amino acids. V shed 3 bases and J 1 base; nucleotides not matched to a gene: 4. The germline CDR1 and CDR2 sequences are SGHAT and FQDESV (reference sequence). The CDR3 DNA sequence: TGTGCCAGCAGCTTCGACAGGGGCGGGAACACTGAAGCTTTCTTT. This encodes CASSFDRGGNTEAFF. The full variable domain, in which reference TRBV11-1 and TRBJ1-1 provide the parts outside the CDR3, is EAEVAQSPRYKITEKSQAVAFWCDPISGHATLYWYRQILGQGPELLVQFQDESVVDDSQLPKDRFSAERLKGVDSTLKIQPAELGDSAMYLCASSFDRGGNTEAFFGQGTRLTVV.

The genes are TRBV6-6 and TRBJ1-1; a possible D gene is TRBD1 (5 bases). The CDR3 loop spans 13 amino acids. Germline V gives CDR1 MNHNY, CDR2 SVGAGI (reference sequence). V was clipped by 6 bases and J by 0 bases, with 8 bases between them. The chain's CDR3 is CASSRALNTEAFF. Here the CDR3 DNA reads TGTGCCAGCAGCAGGGCGTTGAACACTGAAGCTTTCTTT.

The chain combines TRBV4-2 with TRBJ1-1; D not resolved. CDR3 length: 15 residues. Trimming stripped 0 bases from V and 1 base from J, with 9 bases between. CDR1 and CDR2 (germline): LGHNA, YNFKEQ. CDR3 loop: CASSQDSSPNTEAFF. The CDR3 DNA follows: TGTGCCAGCAGCCAAGATAGCTCTCCGAACACTGAAGCTTTCTTT.

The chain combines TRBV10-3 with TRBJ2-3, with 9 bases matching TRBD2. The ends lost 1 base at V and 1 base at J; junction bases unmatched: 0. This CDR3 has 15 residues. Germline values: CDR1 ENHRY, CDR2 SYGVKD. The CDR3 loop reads CAISELAGGTDTQYF. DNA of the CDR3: TGTGCCATCAGTGAGTTAGCGGGGGGCACAGATACGCAGTATTTT.

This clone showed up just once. The CDR3 loop is CAWSVLRRYTF. The CDR3 DNA reads TGTGCCTGGAGTGTACTCCGGAGGTATACCTTC. This chain links TRBV30 with TRBJ1-2, with D unresolved. Per germline, CDR1 GTSNPN and CDR2 SVGIG (reference sequence). Deletions cut 0 bases from V and 14 bases from J, with 13 bases between. The CDR3 loop spans 11 amino acids.

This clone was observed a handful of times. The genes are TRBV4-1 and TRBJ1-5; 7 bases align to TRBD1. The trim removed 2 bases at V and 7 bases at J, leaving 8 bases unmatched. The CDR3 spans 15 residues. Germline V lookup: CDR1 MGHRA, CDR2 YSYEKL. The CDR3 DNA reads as TGCGCCAGCAGCCAAAGACAGGGCTCGGGACAGCCCCAGCATTTT. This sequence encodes CASSQRQGSGQPQHF.

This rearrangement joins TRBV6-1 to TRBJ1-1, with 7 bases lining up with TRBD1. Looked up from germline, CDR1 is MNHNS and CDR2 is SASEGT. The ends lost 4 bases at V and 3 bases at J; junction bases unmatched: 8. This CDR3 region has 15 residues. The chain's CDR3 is CASSVRGLSDTEAFF. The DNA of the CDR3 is TGTGCCAGCAGTGTTAGGGGGCTATCGGACACTGAAGCTTTCTTT.

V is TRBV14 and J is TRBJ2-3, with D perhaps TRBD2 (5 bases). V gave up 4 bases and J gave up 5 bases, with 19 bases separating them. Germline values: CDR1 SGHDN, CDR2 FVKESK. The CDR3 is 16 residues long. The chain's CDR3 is CASSPRRLPGEDTQYF. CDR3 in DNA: TGTGCCAGCAGCCCCCGGAGGTTACCAGGAGAAGATACGCAGTATTTT.

Here the CDR3 DNA reads TGTGCCAGTAGTATAACAGGGAAGGTCGGAGAGACCCAGTACTTC. Translating it yields CASSITGKVGETQYF. The J gene is TRBJ2-5, the V gene TRBV19, with D possibly TRBD1 on 6 matching bases. V lost 2 bases to trimming and J lost 4 bases, with 14 bases between them. The CDR3 spans 15 residues. Germline-derived CDR1 and CDR2 are LNHDA and SQIVND (reference sequence). The full variable domain, with the rest looked up from reference TRBV19 and TRBJ2-5, is DGGITQSPKYLFRKEGQNVTLSCEQNLNHDAMYWYRQDPGQGLRLIYYSQIVNDFQKGDIAEGYSVSREKKESFPLTVTSAQKNPTAFYLCASSITGKVGETQYFGPGTRLLVL.

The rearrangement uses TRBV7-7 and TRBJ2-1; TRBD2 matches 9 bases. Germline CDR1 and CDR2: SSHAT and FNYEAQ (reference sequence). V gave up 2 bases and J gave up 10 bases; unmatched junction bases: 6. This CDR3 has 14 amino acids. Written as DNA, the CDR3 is TGTGCCAGCAGCTTATCTCGAGCGGGGGGAGAGCAGTTCTTC. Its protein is CASSLSRAGGEQFF.

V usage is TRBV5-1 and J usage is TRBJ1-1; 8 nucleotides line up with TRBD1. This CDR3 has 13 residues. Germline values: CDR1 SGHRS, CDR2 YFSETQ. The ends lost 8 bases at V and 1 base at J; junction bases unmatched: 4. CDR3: CASRTGTNTEAFF. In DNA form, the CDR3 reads TGCGCCAGTAGGACAGGGACGAACACTGAAGCTTTCTTT. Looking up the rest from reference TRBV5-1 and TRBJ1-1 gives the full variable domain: KAGVTQTPRYLIKTRGQQVTLSCSPISGHRSVSWYQQTPGQGLQFLFEYFSETQRNKGNFPGRFSGRQFSNSRSEMNVSTLELGDSALYLCASRTGTNTEAFFGQGTRLTVV.

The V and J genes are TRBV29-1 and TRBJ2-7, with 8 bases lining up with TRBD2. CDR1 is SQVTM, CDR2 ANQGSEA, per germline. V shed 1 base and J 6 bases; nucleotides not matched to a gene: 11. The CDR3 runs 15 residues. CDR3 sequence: CSVEGLGGLASEQYF. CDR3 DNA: TGCAGCGTTGAAGGTTTGGGAGGACTAGCATCCGAGCAGTACTTC.

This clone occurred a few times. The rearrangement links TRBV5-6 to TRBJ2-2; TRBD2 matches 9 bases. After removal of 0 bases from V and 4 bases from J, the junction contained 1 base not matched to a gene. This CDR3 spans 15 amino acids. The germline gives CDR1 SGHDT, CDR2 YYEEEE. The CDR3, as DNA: TGTGCCAGCAGCTTGGAAGCGGGGGGCACCGGGGAGCTGTTTTTT. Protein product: CASSLEAGGTGELFF.

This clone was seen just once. The CDR3 DNA reads as TGTGCCAGCAGCTTAGGGACAGGTAATCAGCCCCAGCATTTT. It translates to CASSLGTGNQPQHF. The chain combines TRBV7-8 with TRBJ1-5, with 7 bases fitting TRBD1. J was trimmed by 4 bases and V by 1 base; bases with no gene match: 1. Germline values: CDR1 SGHVS, CDR2 FQNEAQ. The CDR3 has 14 amino acids.

CDR3 region: CSVEAGLGQGAADTQYF. CDR3 DNA: TGCAGCGTTGAAGCTGGACTGGGACAGGGGGCGGCAGATACGCAGTATTTT. J is TRBJ2-3 and V is TRBV29-1, with 12 bases that match TRBD1. Germline V CDR1 and CDR2: SQVTM, ANQGSEA. The CDR3 contains 17 residues. Germline trimming cut 1 base from V and 4 bases from J; bases unmatched to any gene: 9.

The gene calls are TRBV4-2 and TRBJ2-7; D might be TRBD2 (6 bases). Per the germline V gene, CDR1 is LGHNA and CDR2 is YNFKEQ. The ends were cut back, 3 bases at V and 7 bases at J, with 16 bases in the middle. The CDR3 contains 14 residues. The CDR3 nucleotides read TGTGCCAGCAGCCATGCGGGACTCCCTTGGGAGCAGTACTTC. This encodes CASSHAGLPWEQYF.

Here the CDR3 reads CASSRGLAVQETQYF. The CDR3 DNA sequence: TGTGCCAGCAGCCGGGGACTAGCGGTACAAGAGACCCAGTACTTC. The V call is TRBV4-2, the J call TRBJ2-5; 11 bases are a match to TRBD2. J lost 2 bases, V lost 4 bases, and 3 bases had no gene match. CDR1 and CDR2 (germline): LGHNA, YNFKEQ. The CDR3 consists of 15 residues.

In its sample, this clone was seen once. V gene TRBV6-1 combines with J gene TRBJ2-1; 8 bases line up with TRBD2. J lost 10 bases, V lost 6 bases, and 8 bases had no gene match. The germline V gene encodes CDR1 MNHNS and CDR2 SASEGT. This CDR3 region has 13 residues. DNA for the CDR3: TGTGCCAGCAGGGGGACGGGAGGGGTCGAGCAGTTCTTC. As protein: CASRGTGGVEQFF.